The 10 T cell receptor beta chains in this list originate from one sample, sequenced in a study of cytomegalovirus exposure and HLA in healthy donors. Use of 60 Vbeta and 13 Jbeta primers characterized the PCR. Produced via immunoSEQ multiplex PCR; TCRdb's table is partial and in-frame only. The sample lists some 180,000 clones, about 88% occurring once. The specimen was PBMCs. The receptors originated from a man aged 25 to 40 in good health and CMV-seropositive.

For the CDR3, the DNA is TGCGCCAGCAGCCAAGGTGGCGGGAGGGCTACAGATACGCAGTATTTT. As protein: CASSQGGGRATDTQYF. The chain has TRBV4-3 and TRBJ2-3, with 9 bases that match TRBD2. The CDR3 has 16 amino acids. Germline trimming cut 1 base from V and 3 bases from J; bases unmatched to any gene: 5. The germline V gene has CDR1 LGHNA and CDR2 YSLEER.

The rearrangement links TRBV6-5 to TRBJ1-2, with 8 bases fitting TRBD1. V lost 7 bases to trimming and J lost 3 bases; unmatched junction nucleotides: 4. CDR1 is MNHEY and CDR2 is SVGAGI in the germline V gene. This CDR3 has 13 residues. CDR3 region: CASKKQGDYGYTF. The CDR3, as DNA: TGTGCCAGCAAAAAACAGGGGGACTATGGCTACACCTTC.

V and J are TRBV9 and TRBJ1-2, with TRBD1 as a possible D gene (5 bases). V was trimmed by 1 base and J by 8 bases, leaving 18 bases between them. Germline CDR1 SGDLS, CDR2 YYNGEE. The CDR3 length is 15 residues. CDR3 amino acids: CASSVSFRGLQGYTF. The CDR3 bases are TGTGCCAGCAGCGTATCATTTCGGGGACTGCAGGGCTACACCTTC. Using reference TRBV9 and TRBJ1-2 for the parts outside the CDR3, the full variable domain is DSGVTQTPKHLITATGQRVTLRCSPRSGDLSVYWYQQSLDQGLQFLIQYYNGEERAKGNILERFSAQQFPDLHSELNLSSLELGDSALYFCASSVSFRGLQGYTFGSGTRLTVV.

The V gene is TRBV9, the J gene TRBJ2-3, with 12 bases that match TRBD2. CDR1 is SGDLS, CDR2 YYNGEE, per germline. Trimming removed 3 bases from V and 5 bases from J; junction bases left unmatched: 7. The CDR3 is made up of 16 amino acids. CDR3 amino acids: CASSARTSGALDTQYF. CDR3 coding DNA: TGTGCCAGCAGCGCCCGGACTAGCGGGGCGCTAGATACGCAGTATTTT.

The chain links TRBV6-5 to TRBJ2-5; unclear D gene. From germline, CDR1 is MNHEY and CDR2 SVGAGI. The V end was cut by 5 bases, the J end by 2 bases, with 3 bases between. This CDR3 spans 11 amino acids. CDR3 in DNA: TGTGCCAGCAGTCTTCAAGAGACCCAGTACTTC. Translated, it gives CASSLQETQYF.

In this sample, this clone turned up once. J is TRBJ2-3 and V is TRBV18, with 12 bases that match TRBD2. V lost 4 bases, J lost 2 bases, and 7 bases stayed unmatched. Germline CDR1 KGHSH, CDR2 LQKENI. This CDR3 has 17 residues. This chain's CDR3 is CASSQYRTSGITDTQYF. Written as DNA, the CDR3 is TGTGCCAGCTCACAATATCGGACTAGCGGGATCACAGATACGCAGTATTTT.

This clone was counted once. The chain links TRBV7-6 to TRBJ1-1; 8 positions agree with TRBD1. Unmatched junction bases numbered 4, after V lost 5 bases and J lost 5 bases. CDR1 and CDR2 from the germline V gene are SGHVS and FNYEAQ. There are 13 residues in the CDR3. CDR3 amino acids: CASSIRQGTEAFF. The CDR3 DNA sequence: TGTGCCAGCAGCATCCGACAGGGGACTGAAGCTTTCTTT.

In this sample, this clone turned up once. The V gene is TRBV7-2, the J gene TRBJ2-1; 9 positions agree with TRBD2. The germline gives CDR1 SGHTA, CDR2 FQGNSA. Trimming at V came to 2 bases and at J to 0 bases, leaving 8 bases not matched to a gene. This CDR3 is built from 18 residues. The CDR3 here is CASSLTLAGSSSYNEQFF. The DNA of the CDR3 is TGTGCCAGCAGCTTAACACTAGCGGGCTCGAGCTCCTACAATGAGCAGTTCTTC.

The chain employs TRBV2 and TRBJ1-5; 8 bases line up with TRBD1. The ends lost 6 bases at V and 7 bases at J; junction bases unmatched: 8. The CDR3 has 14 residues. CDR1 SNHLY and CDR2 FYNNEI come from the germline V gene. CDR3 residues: CASSAGQGGQPQHF. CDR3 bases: TGTGCCAGCAGCGCCGGACAGGGAGGGCAGCCCCAGCATTTT.

The CDR3 sequence: CASSLVWTGGTEAFF. CDR3 coding DNA: TGTGCCAGCAGCTTAGTGTGGACAGGGGGCACTGAAGCTTTCTTT. V gene TRBV7-2 combines with J gene TRBJ1-1; TRBD1 aligns across 10 bases. With V trimmed by 1 base and J by 4 bases, 3 bases remained unmatched. CDR1 and CDR2 from the germline V gene are SGHTA and FQGNSA. The CDR3 consists of 15 residues.